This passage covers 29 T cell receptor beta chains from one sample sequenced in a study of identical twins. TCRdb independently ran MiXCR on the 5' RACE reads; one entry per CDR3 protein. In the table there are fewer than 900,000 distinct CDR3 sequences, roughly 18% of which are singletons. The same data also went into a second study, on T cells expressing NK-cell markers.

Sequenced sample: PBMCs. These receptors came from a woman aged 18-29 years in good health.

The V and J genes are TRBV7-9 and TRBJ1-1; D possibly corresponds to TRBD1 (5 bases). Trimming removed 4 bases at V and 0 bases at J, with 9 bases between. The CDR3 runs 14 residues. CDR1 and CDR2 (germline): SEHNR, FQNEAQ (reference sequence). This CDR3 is CASSYMGVNTEAFF. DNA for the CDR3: TGTGCCAGCAGCTACATGGGGGTGAACACTGAAGCTTTCTTT.

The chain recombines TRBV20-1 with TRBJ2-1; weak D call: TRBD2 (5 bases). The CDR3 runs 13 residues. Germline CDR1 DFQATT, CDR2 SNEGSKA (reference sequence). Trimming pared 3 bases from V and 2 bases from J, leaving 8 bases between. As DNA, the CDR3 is TGCAGTGCTAGCGGGGTCACCTACAATGAGCAGTTCTTC. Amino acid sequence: CSASGVTYNEQFF.

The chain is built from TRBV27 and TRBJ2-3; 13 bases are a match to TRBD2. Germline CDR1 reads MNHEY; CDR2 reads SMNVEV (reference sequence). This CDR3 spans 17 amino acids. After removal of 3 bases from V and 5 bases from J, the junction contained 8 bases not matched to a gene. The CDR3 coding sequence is TGTGCCAGCAGTTTTCCAGGACTAGCGGGAGAAATAGATACGCAGTATTTT. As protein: CASSFPGLAGEIDTQYF.

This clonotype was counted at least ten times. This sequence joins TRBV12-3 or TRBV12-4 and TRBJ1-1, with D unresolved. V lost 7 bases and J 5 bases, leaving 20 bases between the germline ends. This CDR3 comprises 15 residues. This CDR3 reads CASTSMALGYTEAFF. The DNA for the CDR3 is TGTGCCAGCACCTCCATGGCCCTAGGATATACTGAAGCTTTCTTT.

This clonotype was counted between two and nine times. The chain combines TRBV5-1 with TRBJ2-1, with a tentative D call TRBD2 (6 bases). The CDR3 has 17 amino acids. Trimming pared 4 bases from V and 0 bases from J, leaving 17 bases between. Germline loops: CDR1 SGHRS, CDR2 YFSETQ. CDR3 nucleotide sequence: TGCGCCAGCAGCGCCCTTGGCGGGGCCGGCTCCTACAATGAGCAGTTCTTC. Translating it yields CASSALGGAGSYNEQFF.

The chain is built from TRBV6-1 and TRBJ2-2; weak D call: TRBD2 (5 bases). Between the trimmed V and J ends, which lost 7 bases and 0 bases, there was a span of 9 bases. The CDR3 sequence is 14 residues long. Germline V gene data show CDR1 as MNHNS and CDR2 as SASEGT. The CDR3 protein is CASTGSANTGELFF. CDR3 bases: TGTGCCAGCACGGGGAGCGCGAACACCGGGGAGCTGTTTTTT.

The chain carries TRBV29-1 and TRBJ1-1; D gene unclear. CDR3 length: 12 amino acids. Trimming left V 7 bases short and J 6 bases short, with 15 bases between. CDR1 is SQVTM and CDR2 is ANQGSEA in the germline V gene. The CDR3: CSARLTEAEAFF. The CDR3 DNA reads TGCAGCGCCCGACTGACGGAGGCTGAAGCTTTCTTT.

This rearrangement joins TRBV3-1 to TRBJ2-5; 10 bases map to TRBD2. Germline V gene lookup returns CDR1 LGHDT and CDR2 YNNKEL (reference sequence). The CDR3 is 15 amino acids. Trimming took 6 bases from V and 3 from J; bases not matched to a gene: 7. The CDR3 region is CASRLLAGLKETQYF. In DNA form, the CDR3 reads TGTGCCAGCAGACTACTAGCGGGGTTGAAAGAGACCCAGTACTTC.

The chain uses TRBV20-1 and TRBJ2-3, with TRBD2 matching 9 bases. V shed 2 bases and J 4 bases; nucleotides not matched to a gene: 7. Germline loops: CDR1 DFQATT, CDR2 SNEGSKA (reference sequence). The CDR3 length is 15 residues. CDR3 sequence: CSARKVAGAADTQYF. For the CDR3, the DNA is TGCAGTGCTAGAAAGGTAGCGGGGGCGGCAGATACGCAGTATTTT.

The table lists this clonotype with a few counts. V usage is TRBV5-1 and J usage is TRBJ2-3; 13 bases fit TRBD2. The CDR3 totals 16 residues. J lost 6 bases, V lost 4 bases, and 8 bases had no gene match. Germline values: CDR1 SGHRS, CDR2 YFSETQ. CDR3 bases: TGCGCCAGCAGCCCGGCACTAGCGGGAGGGTCGGATACGCAGTATTTT. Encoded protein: CASSPALAGGSDTQYF.

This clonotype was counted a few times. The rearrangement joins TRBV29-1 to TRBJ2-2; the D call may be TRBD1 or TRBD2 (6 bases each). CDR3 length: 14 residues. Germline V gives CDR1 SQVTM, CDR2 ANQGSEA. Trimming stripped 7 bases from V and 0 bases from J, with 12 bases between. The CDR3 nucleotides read TGCAGCGCGAAGGGGGGCACGAACACCGGGGAGCTGTTTTTT. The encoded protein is CSAKGGTNTGELFF.

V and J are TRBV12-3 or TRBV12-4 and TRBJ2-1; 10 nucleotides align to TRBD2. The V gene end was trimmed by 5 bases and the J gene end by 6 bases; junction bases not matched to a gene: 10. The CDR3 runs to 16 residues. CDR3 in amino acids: CASSPEAGGPLNEQFF. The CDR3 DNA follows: TGTGCCAGCAGTCCCGAAGCGGGAGGGCCCCTCAATGAGCAGTTCTTC.

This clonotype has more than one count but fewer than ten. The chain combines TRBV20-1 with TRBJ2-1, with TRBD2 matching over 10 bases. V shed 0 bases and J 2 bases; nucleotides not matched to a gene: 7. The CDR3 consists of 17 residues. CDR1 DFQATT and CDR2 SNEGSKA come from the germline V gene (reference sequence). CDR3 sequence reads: CSARDQAGGITYNEQFF. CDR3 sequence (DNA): TGCAGTGCTAGAGATCAAGCGGGGGGGATAACCTACAATGAGCAGTTCTTC.

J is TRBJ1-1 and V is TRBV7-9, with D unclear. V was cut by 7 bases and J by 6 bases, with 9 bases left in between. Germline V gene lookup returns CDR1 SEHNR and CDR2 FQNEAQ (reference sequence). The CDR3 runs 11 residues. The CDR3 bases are TGTGCCAGCACAGGTTTGGCTGAAGCTTTCTTT. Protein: CASTGLAEAFF.

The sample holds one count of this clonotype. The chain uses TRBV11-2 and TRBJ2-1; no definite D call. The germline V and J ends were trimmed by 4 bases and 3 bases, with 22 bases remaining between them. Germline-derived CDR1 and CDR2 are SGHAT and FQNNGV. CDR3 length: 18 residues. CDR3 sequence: CASSSTPFGPVNYNEQFF. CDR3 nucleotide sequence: TGTGCCAGCAGCTCCACCCCGTTCGGTCCGGTTAACTACAATGAGCAGTTCTTC. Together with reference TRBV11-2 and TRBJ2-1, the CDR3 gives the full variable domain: EAGVAQSPRYKIIEKRQSVAFWCNPISGHATLYWYQQILGQGPKLLIQFQNNGVVDDSQLPKDRFSAERLKGVDSTLKIQPAKLEDSAVYLCASSSTPFGPVNYNEQFFGPGTRLTVL.

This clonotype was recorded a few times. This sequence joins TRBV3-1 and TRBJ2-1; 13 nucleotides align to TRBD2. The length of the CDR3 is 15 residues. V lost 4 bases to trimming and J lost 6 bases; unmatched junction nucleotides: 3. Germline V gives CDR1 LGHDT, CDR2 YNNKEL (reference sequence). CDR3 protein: CASSRGTSGANEQFF. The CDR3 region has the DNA TGTGCCAGCAGCCGAGGGACTAGCGGGGCCAATGAGCAGTTCTTC.

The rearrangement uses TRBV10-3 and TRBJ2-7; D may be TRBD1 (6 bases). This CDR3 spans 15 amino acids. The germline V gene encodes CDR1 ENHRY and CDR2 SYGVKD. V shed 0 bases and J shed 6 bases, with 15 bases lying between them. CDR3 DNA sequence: TGTGCCATCAGTGAGTCGAGTGTAGGGGGTGGCGAGCAGTACTTC. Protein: CAISESSVGGGEQYF.

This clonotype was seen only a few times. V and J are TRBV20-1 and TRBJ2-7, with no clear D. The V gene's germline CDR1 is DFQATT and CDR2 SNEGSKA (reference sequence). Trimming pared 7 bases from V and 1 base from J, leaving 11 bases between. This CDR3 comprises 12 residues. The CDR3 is CSVAGPSYEQYF. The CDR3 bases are TGCAGTGTTGCCGGGCCTTCCTACGAGCAGTACTTC.

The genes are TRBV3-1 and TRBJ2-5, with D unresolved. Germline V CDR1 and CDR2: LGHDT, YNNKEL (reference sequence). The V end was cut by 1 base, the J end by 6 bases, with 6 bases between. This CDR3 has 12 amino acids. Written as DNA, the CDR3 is TGTGCCAGCAGCCAAGGCCCTCAGACCCAGTACTTC. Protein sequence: CASSQGPQTQYF.

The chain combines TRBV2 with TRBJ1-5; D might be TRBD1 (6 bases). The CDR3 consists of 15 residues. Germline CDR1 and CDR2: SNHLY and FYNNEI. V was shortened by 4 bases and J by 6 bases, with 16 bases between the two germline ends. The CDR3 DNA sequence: TGTGCCAGCAGTGGCCAGGGGAGGGTGGGTCAGCCCCAGCATTTT. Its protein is CASSGQGRVGQPQHF.

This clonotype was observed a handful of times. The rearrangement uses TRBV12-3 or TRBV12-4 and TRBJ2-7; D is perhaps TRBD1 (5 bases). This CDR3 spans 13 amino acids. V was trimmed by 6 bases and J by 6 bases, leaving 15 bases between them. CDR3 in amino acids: CASSLGARIEQYF. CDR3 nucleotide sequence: TGTGCCAGCAGCCTTGGGGCGAGAATCGAGCAGTACTTC.

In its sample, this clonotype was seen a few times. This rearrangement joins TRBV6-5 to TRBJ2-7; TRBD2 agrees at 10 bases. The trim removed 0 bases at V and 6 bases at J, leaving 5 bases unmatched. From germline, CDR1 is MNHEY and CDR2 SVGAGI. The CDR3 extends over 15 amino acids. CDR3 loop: CASSYSASGGGEQYF. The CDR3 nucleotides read TGTGCCAGCAGTTACTCTGCTAGCGGGGGCGGCGAGCAGTACTTC.

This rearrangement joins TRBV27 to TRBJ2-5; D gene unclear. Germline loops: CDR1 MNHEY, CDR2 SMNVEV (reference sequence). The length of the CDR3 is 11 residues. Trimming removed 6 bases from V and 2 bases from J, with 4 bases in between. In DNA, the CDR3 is TGTGCCAGCAGGAAACAAGAGACCCAGTACTTC. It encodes CASRKQETQYF.

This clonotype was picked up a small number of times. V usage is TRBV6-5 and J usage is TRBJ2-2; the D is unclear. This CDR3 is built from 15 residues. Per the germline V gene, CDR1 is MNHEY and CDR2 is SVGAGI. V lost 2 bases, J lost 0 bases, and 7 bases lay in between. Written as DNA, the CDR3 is TGTGCCAGCAGTTACGGTTTTCCGAACACCGGGGAGCTGTTTTTT. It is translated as CASSYGFPNTGELFF.

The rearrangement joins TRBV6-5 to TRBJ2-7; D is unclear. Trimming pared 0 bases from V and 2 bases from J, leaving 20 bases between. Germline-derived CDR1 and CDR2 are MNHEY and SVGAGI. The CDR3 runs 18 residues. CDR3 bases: TGTGCCAGCAGTTACTCCCCTTCGGACGGTAGCTATCCCTACGAGCAGTACTTC. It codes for CASSYSPSDGSYPYEQYF.

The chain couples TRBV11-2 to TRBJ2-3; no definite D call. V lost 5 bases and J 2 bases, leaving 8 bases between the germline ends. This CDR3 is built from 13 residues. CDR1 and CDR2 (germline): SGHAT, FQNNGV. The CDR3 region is CASSEKFTDTQYF. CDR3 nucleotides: TGTGCCAGCAGCGAAAAGTTCACAGATACGCAGTATTTT.

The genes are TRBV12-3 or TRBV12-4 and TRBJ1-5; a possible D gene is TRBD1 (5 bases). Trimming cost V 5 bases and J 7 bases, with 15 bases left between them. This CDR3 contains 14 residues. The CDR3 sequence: CASSPPGLGQPQHF. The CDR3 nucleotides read TGTGCCAGCAGTCCCCCAGGGCTAGGGCAGCCCCAGCATTTT.

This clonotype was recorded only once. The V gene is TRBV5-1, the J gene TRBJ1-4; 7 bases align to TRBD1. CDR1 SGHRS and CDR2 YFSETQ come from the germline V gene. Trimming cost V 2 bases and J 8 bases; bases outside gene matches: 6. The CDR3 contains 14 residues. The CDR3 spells CASSFRQGAEKLFF. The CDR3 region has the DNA TGCGCCAGCAGCTTTAGACAGGGAGCGGAAAAACTGTTTTTT.

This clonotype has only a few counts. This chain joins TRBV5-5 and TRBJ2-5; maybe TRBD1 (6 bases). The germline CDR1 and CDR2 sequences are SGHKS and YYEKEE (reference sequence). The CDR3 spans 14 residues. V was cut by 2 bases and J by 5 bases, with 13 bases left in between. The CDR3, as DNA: TGTGCCAGCAGCTTCGGAACAGGGTGGGAGACCCAGTACTTC. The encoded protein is CASSFGTGWETQYF.